This is a list of T cell receptor beta chains from one sample in a study of cytomegalovirus exposure and HLA in healthy donors. The protocol was immunoSEQ multiplex PCR, while the TCRdb copy is restricted to in-frame clones and leaves out a portion. The table lists approximately 140,000 clones, 70% to 80% of them singletons. Sequenced input: PBMCs. The receptor set was obtained from a woman in her fifties or sixties in good health and CMV-seropositive. The CDR3 runs from the conserved cysteine through the conserved F or W. The D gene is left open where the match is weak. Clone size is given for some rows only: seen once, a few or many times, or a class if the clone is expanded.

D: -
size: few
V: TRBV19
J: TRBJ1-2
DNA: TGTGCCACCGGCGGACAGCCTAGAAACTATGGCTACACCTTC
CDR3: CATGGQPRNYGYTF

D: -
size: -
V: TRBV28
J: TRBJ2-7
DNA: TGTGCCAGCAGTCGACAGGCTAGGAACGAGCAGTACTTC
CDR3: CASSRQARNEQYF

D: -
size: -
V: TRBV4-2
J: TRBJ1-3
DNA: TGTGCCAGCAGCCAAGATCGGGGGGCTGGAAACACCATATATTTT
CDR3: CASSQDRGAGNTIYF

D: TRBD2
size: -
V: TRBV11-1
J: TRBJ2-1
DNA: TGTGCCAGCAGCTTAGCTCCGTTGGGAGCGGGGAACAATGAGCAGTTCTTC
CDR3: CASSLAPLGAGNNEQFF

D: -
size: once
V: TRBV5-3
J: TRBJ1-6
DNA: TGTGCCAGAAGCACCCATCGGGCGGGGGCGCGTACGTCCCATTCACCCCTCCACTTT
CDR3: CARSTHRAGARTSHSPLHF

D: -
size: -
V: TRBV9
J: TRBJ1-2
DNA: TGTGCCAGCAGCGTAGGATTTGGAGGGGACTATGGCTACACCTTC
CDR3: CASSVGFGGDYGYTF

D: -
size: once
V: TRBV27
J: TRBJ1-4
DNA: TGTGCCAGCAGTCCCCGGACAGACCTAGGGGAAAAACTGTTTTTT
CDR3: CASSPRTDLGEKLFF

D: TRBD2
size: -
V: TRBV15
J: TRBJ2-5
DNA: TGTGCCACCAGCAGAGGTCGGACTAGCGGTAAAGAGACCCAGTACTTC
CDR3: CATSRGRTSGKETQYF

D: -
size: -
V: TRBV5-6
J: TRBJ2-1
DNA: TGTGCCAGCAGCTTAGTACCCGGGAATGAGCAGTTCTTC
CDR3: CASSLVPGNEQFF

D: -
size: -
V: TRBV14
J: TRBJ2-7
DNA: TGTGCCAGCAGCCAGCCAGGTAAAGGCTACGAGCAGTACTTC
CDR3: CASSQPGKGYEQYF